The 21 T cell receptor beta chains presented below share a single source sample, sequenced in a study of human T cells and chemical hapten exposure. TCRdb fed the RACE reads into MiXCR, producing one record per CDR3 protein. The data contain some 120,000 distinct CDR3 sequences, about 12% of them singletons. Time point of the sample: patch test 1, 2 weeks after DPC sensitization. Regarding treatment: therapeutic diphenylcyclopropenone sensitization with weekly scalp DPC. The material was whole blood, obtained in connection with sensitization to the hapten diphenylcyclopropenone (DPC). The receptors shown here come from a woman aged 45-65 years with alopecia areata. Some clones in this sample may be carry-over from other donors' samples.

This sequence joins TRBV29-1 and TRBJ1-2, with D uncertain. V was trimmed by 4 bases and J by 8 bases, leaving 11 bases between them. The CDR3 is 11 amino acids. CDR1 SQVTM and CDR2 ANQGSEA come from the germline V gene. CDR3 in amino acids: CSVGGGGGYTF. In nucleotides, the CDR3 is TGCAGCGTTGGTGGAGGTGGCGGCTACACCTTC.

This clonotype showed up many times. The chain recombines TRBV4-1 with TRBJ1-4; D gene uncertain. The germline V gene encodes CDR1 MGHRA and CDR2 YSYEKL. Trimming took 4 bases from V and 8 from J, leaving 11 bases between them. The CDR3 has 13 amino acids. The CDR3 protein is CASSLLVGEKLFF. CDR3 nucleotides: TGCGCCAGCAGCCTACTGGTGGGGGAAAAACTGTTTTTT.

This clonotype was detected ten times or more. The chain joins TRBV12-3 or TRBV12-4 to TRBJ1-1; 7 nucleotides match TRBD1. This CDR3 contains 15 residues. J lost 1 base, V lost 5 bases, and 7 bases had no gene match. CDR3 sequence (DNA): TGTGCCAGCAGTAACCAGGGGGGGGCGAACACTGAAGCTTTCTTT. It yields the protein CASSNQGGANTEAFF.

This clonotype came up a few times. The chain uses TRBV11-2 and TRBJ2-1, with 7 bases matching TRBD1. This CDR3 spans 15 amino acids. Unmatched junction bases numbered 9, after V lost 3 bases and J lost 7 bases. The germline V gene encodes CDR1 SGHAT and CDR2 FQNNGV. CDR3 in amino acids: CASSFSRGLQNEQFF. The CDR3 DNA follows: TGTGCCAGCAGCTTTAGTAGGGGGCTTCAAAATGAGCAGTTCTTC.

The V call is TRBV6-1, the J call TRBJ1-5, with unresolved D. V lost 3 bases to trimming and J lost 5 bases, with 11 bases between them. Germline assignment: CDR1 MNHNS and CDR2 SASEGT. The CDR3 has 14 amino acids. CDR3 DNA sequence: TGTGCCAGCAGTGACCCCTCTCTCGATCAGCCCCAGCATTTT. The encoded protein is CASSDPSLDQPQHF.

The chain recombines TRBV29-1 with TRBJ1-5; 9 bases match TRBD1. The V gene end was trimmed by 7 bases and the J gene end by 4 bases; junction bases not matched to a gene: 5. Looked up from germline, CDR1 is SQVTM and CDR2 is ANQGSEA. The CDR3 is 13 amino acids. CDR3 DNA: TGCAGCGCACAGGGGGCTGCGAATCAGCCCCAGCATTTT. Translation: CSAQGAANQPQHF.

A few counts support this clonotype. The J gene is TRBJ2-5, the V gene TRBV12-3 or TRBV12-4, with D uncertain. CDR3 length: 13 residues. V shed 1 base and J shed 5 bases, with 8 bases lying between them. The CDR3 DNA follows: TGTGCCAGCAGTTTAGGGCAGGAGGAGACCCAGTACTTC. This encodes CASSLGQEETQYF.

This clonotype has at least ten counts. The rearrangement links TRBV28 to TRBJ2-1, with a weak D call TRBD2 (6 bases). Germline V gene data show CDR1 as MDHEN and CDR2 as SYDVKM. The CDR3 has 14 amino acids. Trimming left V 8 bases short and J 3 bases short, with 14 bases between. The CDR3 region is CASRRERGYNEQFF. The CDR3 DNA reads as TGTGCCAGCCGACGGGAGAGGGGCTACAATGAGCAGTTCTTC. Full variable domain (outside the CDR3, taken from reference TRBV28 and TRBJ2-1): DVKVTQSSRYLVKRTGEKVFLECVQDMDHENMFWYRQDPGLGLRLIYFSYDVKMKEKGDIPEGYSVSREKKERFSLILESASTNQTSMYLCASRRERGYNEQFFGPGTRLTVL.

The sample holds a few counts of this clonotype. CDR3 DNA sequence: TGTGCCAGCAGCTTGGACAGCGGGGCCACAGATACGCAGTATTTT. Translated: CASSLDSGATDTQYF. J is TRBJ2-3 and V is TRBV5-6, with 7 bases matching TRBD2. The germline gives CDR1 SGHDT, CDR2 YYEEEE. The CDR3 spans 15 residues. Germline trimming cut 0 bases from V and 2 bases from J; bases unmatched to any gene: 3. Complete variable domain (other parts from reference TRBV5-6 and TRBJ2-3): DAGVTQSPTHLIKTRGQQVTLRCSPKSGHDTVSWYQQALGQGPQFIFQYYEEEERQRGNFPDRFSGHQFPNYSSELNVNALLLGDSALYLCASSLDSGATDTQYFGPGTRLTVL.

J is TRBJ1-2 and V is TRBV12-3 or TRBV12-4; D gene uncertain. The CDR3 spans 14 residues. V dropped 4 bases and J dropped 2 bases, with 11 bases sitting between them. Written as DNA, the CDR3 is TGTGCCAGCAGTTCCCCGGGCAGCAACTATGGCTACACCTTC. This sequence encodes CASSSPGSNYGYTF.

This clonotype was counted a few times. The gene calls are TRBV6-6 and TRBJ2-3; no clear D. Trimming removed 4 bases at V and 1 base at J, with 15 bases between. CDR3 length: 16 residues. Per the germline V gene, CDR1 is MNHNY and CDR2 is SVGAGI (reference sequence). The CDR3 reads CASSFPTKTGTDTQYF. Here the CDR3 DNA reads TGTGCCAGCAGTTTCCCCACGAAAACCGGCACAGATACGCAGTATTTT.

The chain joins TRBV4-1 to TRBJ1-5; D possibly corresponds to TRBD1 (6 bases). Trimming pared 3 bases from V and 4 bases from J, leaving 13 bases between. This CDR3 is 15 amino acids long. Per germline, CDR1 MGHRA and CDR2 YSYEKL. The CDR3 region is CASSQRQDRNQPQHF. The CDR3 nucleotides read TGCGCCAGCAGCCAGAGACAGGATAGGAATCAGCCCCAGCATTTT.

This chain joins TRBV3-1 and TRBJ1-3, with no clear D. With 4 bases removed from V and 3 bases from J, the gap between germline ends came to 13 bases. This CDR3 is 15 amino acids long. CDR1 and CDR2 from the germline V gene are LGHDT and YNNKEL (reference sequence). As DNA, the CDR3 is TGTGCCAGCAGCCTACGTGGGTGGGGTGGAAACACCATATATTTT. Its translation: CASSLRGWGGNTIYF.

By share, this clonotype counts as medium-sized. The gene calls are TRBV7-9 and TRBJ1-1, with D unclear. V was shortened by 5 bases and J by 8 bases, with 12 bases between the two germline ends. CDR1 is SEHNR, CDR2 FQNEAQ, per germline (reference sequence). CDR3 size: 12 residues. The CDR3 reads CASSVPTREAFF. In nucleotides, the CDR3 is TGTGCCAGCAGCGTCCCGACGAGGGAAGCTTTCTTT.

This chain joins TRBV24-1 and TRBJ2-3; a weak D match, TRBD2 (5 bases). This CDR3 spans 12 amino acids. The V gene's germline CDR1 is KGHDR and CDR2 SFDVKD. The ends were cut back, 3 bases at V and 5 bases at J, with 5 bases in the middle. This chain's CDR3 is CATSDEGDTQYF. In DNA, the CDR3 is TGTGCCACCAGTGATGAGGGAGATACGCAGTATTTT.

This clonotype was observed many times. The chain links TRBV11-2 to TRBJ1-1; possibly TRBD1 for D (5 bases). From germline, CDR1 is SGHAT and CDR2 FQNNGV. This CDR3 comprises 12 residues. Trimming pared 3 bases from V and 6 bases from J, leaving 8 bases between. The CDR3 here is CASSFGGAEAFF. The CDR3 DNA sequence: TGTGCCAGCAGCTTTGGAGGGGCTGAAGCTTTCTTT.

The V gene is TRBV4-1, the J gene TRBJ1-4; 8 bases agree with TRBD1. The germline CDR1 and CDR2 sequences are MGHRA and YSYEKL. Losses at the gene ends were 4 bases for V and 5 bases for J; bases not matched to a gene: 9. The CDR3 has 16 residues. CDR3 protein: CASSRQRSGGNEKLFF. The CDR3 DNA follows: TGCGCCAGCAGCCGGCAACGGTCAGGGGGCAATGAAAAACTGTTTTTT.

This clonotype has a handful of counts. The chain combines TRBV7-2 with TRBJ2-4, with 11 bases lining up with TRBD1. This CDR3 region has 15 residues. Germline assignment: CDR1 SGHTA and CDR2 FQGNSA. J lost 8 bases, V lost 5 bases, and 8 bases had no gene match. CDR3 nucleotides: TGTGCCAGCAGCCCGCGGACAGGGGGCGCCGACATTCAGTACTTC. Translation: CASSPRTGGADIQYF.

The table lists this clonotype with a few counts. The rearrangement links TRBV5-1 to TRBJ1-2; D may be TRBD1 (6 bases). This CDR3 spans 13 amino acids. Trimming took off 0 bases at V and 6 bases at J, with 9 bases between the two ends. Germline CDR1 reads SGHRS; CDR2 reads YFSETQ. The CDR3 bases are TGCGCCAGCAGCTTGGGACAGGTAGATGGCTACACCTTC. It codes for CASSLGQVDGYTF. Combining the CDR3 with reference TRBV5-1 and TRBJ1-2 gives the whole variable domain KAGVTQTPRYLIKTRGQQVTLSCSPISGHRSVSWYQQTPGQGLQFLFEYFSETQRNKGNFPGRFSGRQFSNSRSEMNVSTLELGDSALYLCASSLGQVDGYTFGSGTRLTVV.

J is TRBJ2-7 and V is TRBV28; 10 bases map to TRBD1. V was pared by 7 bases and J by 3 bases, with 9 bases of the junction left unmatched. Germline V gives CDR1 MDHEN, CDR2 SYDVKM. The CDR3 consists of 15 residues. The CDR3 loop is CASNPEGQGNYEQYF. CDR3 in DNA: TGTGCCAGCAACCCGGAGGGACAGGGGAACTACGAGCAGTACTTC.

The chain employs TRBV4-2 and TRBJ2-1; D is perhaps TRBD2 (6 bases). CDR3 length: 15 amino acids. Trimming took 4 bases from V and 3 from J, leaving 13 bases between them. Germline V gene sequence: CDR1 LGHNA, CDR2 YNFKEQ. The CDR3 here is CASSRNMGLYNEQFF. Written as DNA, the CDR3 is TGTGCCAGCAGCCGGAATATGGGACTCTACAATGAGCAGTTCTTC.